One and the same sample provided the 20 T cell receptor beta chains below, sequenced in a study of blood T cell repertoires in COVID-19. Method: immunoSEQ multiplex PCR; TCRdb's copy keeps in-frame clones and lacks some. The table shows roughly 180,000 clones, with 70% to 90% occurring only once. Material for sequencing was PBMCs or T cells enriched from blood (not recorded which). The receptors shown here come from a woman in her 50s who had recovered from COVID-19.

V gene TRBV18 combines with J gene TRBJ1-3, with a tentative D call TRBD1 (5 bases). The CDR3 runs to 16 residues. Per germline, CDR1 KGHSH and CDR2 LQKENI. V lost 5 bases and J lost 0, with 14 bases in between. The chain's CDR3 is CASSTGGVLSGNTIYF. DNA for the CDR3: TGTGCCAGCTCAACAGGAGGGGTTCTCTCTGGAAACACCATATATTTT.

The chain links TRBV3-1 (or the pseudogene TRBV3-2) to TRBJ1-5; D is possibly TRBD1 (5 bases). Germline values: CDR1 LGHDT, CDR2 YNNKEL (reference sequence). CDR3 size: 12 residues. Trimming took 1 base from V and 14 from J, leaving 12 bases between them. This chain's CDR3 is CASSQGGRAKHF. CDR3 DNA: TGTGCCAGCAGCCAAGGGGGCAGGGCTAAGCATTTT.

The rearrangement uses TRBV13 and TRBJ2-5; D not certain. The V end was cut by 3 bases, the J end by 2 bases, with 7 bases between. CDR1 is PRHDT, CDR2 FYEKMQ, per germline (reference sequence). The CDR3 runs to 13 residues. This chain's CDR3 is CASSLRGQETQYF. CDR3 bases: TGTGCCAGCAGCTTGCGTGGTCAAGAGACCCAGTACTTC.

The genes are TRBV5-1 and TRBJ2-1; D perhaps matches TRBD1 (7 bases). V dropped 2 bases and J dropped 7 bases, with 16 bases sitting between them. The CDR3 has 15 residues. CDR1 and CDR2 (germline): SGHRS, YFSETQ. The CDR3 is CASSFQGGLRNEQFF. The CDR3 nucleotides are TGCGCCAGCAGCTTTCAGGGGGGCCTTCGGAATGAGCAGTTCTTC.

The chain joins TRBV7-9 to TRBJ1-3; TRBD1 is a possible D gene (5 bases). The V gene lost 8 bases and the J gene lost 6 bases, with 20 bases spanning the gap. Germline-derived CDR1 and CDR2 are SEHNR and FQNEAQ (reference sequence). The CDR3 spans 15 residues. CDR3 amino acids: CASRYGGMGLNTIYF. CDR3 coding DNA: TGTGCCAGCCGATACGGAGGGATGGGGCTAAACACCATATATTTT.

The chain has TRBV28 and TRBJ1-1; D may be TRBD1 (6 bases). CDR3 length: 14 residues. CDR1 and CDR2 (germline): MDHEN, SYDVKM. Deletions cut 6 bases from V and 8 bases from J, with 19 bases between. DNA of the CDR3: TGTGCCAGCAGCGCCCAGGGGCCGACTTTGGAAGCTTTCTTT. It codes for CASSAQGPTLEAFF.

This clone was recorded a few times. The rearrangement links TRBV3-1 (or the pseudogene TRBV3-2) to TRBJ2-1; maybe TRBD1 (6 bases). The CDR3 runs to 15 residues. The germline V and J ends were trimmed by 4 bases and 8 bases, with 18 bases remaining between them. Germline values: CDR1 LGHDT, CDR2 YNNKEL (reference sequence). The CDR3, as DNA: TGTGCCAGCAGCCCCGGACAGTCTTATGGCGATGAGCAGTTCTTC. This encodes CASSPGQSYGDEQFF.

The chain recombines TRBV28 with TRBJ1-1; 8 bases are shared with TRBD1. V was clipped by 8 bases and J by 5 bases; unmatched bases: 13. CDR3 length equals 15 residues. CDR1 MDHEN and CDR2 SYDVKM come from the germline V gene. CDR3 DNA: TGTGCCAGCGGAGAATTACAGGGGGGGAAGACTGAAGCTTTCTTT. This translates into CASGELQGGKTEAFF.

The rearrangement uses TRBV27 and TRBJ2-1; the match to TRBD1 covers 8 bases. V dropped 2 bases and J dropped 4; count of bases not matched to a gene: 4. The CDR3 is 15 amino acids. Germline V lookup: CDR1 MNHEY, CDR2 SMNVEV (reference sequence). This CDR3 reads CASSLDRGPYNEQFF. CDR3 bases: TGTGCCAGCAGTTTAGACAGGGGACCTTACAATGAGCAGTTCTTC.

This chain joins TRBV10-3 and TRBJ2-3; TRBD2 agrees at 7 bases. The germline gives CDR1 ENHRY, CDR2 SYGVKD. Unmatched junction bases numbered 9, after V lost 4 bases and J lost 2 bases. This CDR3 comprises 16 residues. The CDR3 region is CAISAPRGVATDTQYF. CDR3 bases: TGTGCCATCAGTGCTCCCCGGGGGGTGGCCACAGATACGCAGTATTTT.

The J gene is TRBJ1-5, the V gene TRBV6-1; the D gene is possibly TRBD1 (5 bases). V was trimmed by 1 base and J by 2 bases, leaving 6 bases between them. Germline V gene data show CDR1 as MNHNS and CDR2 as SASEGT. This CDR3 has 14 residues. The CDR3 region is CASSEGRGNQPQHF. The CDR3 DNA sequence: TGTGCCAGCAGTGAAGGCAGGGGCAATCAGCCCCAGCATTTT.

V is TRBV5-1 and J is TRBJ2-1; D gene ambiguous. The CDR3 has 15 residues. Germline assignment: CDR1 SGHRS and CDR2 YFSETQ. V was cut by 0 bases and J by 5 bases, with 12 bases left in between. This CDR3 is CASSLAIYRDNEQFF. The CDR3 nucleotides read TGCGCCAGCAGCTTGGCAATTTACCGGGACAATGAGCAGTTCTTC.

CDR3 sequence: CASSEWRAYGYTF. The CDR3 DNA is TGTGCCAGCAGTGAATGGAGGGCCTATGGCTACACCTTC. The chain links TRBV25-1 to TRBJ1-2, with D uncertain. The CDR3 contains 13 residues. Trimming removed 1 base at V and 4 bases at J, with 7 bases between. Per the germline V gene, CDR1 is MGHDK and CDR2 is SYGVNS.

The gene calls are TRBV3-1 (or the pseudogene TRBV3-2) and TRBJ1-1, with a possible D match to TRBD1 (6 bases). This CDR3 is 15 amino acids long. Germline CDR1 reads LGHDT; CDR2 reads YNNKEL (reference sequence). The V end was cut by 1 base, the J end by 3 bases, with 12 bases between. CDR3 sequence reads: CASSQGQDAYTEAFF. Written as DNA, the CDR3 is TGTGCCAGCAGCCAAGGACAGGACGCGTACACTGAAGCTTTCTTT.

The chain employs TRBV6-2 or TRBV6-3 and TRBJ1-2; D remains unclear. Trimming stripped 0 bases from V and 4 bases from J, with 12 bases between. This CDR3 has 15 amino acids. Looked up from germline, CDR1 is MNHEY and CDR2 is SVGEGT. The CDR3 spells CASSYSSSGLYGYTF. CDR3 DNA sequence: TGTGCCAGCAGTTACTCGAGCTCGGGTCTCTATGGCTACACCTTC.

This sequence joins TRBV25-1 and TRBJ2-3; D possibly corresponds to TRBD2 (6 bases). Germline V gene sequence: CDR1 MGHDK, CDR2 SYGVNS. CDR3 size: 14 residues. Trimming removed 2 bases from V and 4 bases from J, with 10 bases in between. In DNA form, the CDR3 reads TGTGCCAGCAGTGAAGCGGGAAACCCAGATACGCAGTATTTT. This translates into CASSEAGNPDTQYF.

V is TRBV5-1 and J is TRBJ2-1; TRBD2 matches at 10 bases. The length of the CDR3 is 15 residues. Losses at the gene ends were 6 bases for V and 6 bases for J; bases not matched to a gene: 9. The germline CDR1 and CDR2 sequences are SGHRS and YFSETQ. This chain's CDR3 is CASTSLAGATNEQFF. Here the CDR3 DNA reads TGCGCCAGCACCTCCCTAGCGGGGGCCACCAATGAGCAGTTCTTC.

The chain uses TRBV30 and TRBJ1-1; a possible D gene is TRBD1 (5 bases). With 0 bases removed from V and 5 bases from J, the gap between germline ends came to 13 bases. Germline-derived CDR1 and CDR2 are GTSNPN and SVGIG (reference sequence). The CDR3 sequence is 14 residues long. The CDR3 DNA reads as TGTGCCTGGAGTGTACGGGCTGGGGGGACTGAAGCTTTCTTT. Protein: CAWSVRAGGTEAFF. The whole variable domain, remainder taken from reference TRBV30 and TRBJ1-1, is SQTIHQWPATLVQPVGSPLSLECTVEGTSNPNLYWYRQAAGRGLQLLFYSVGIGQISSEVPQNLSASRPQDRQFILSSKKLLLSDSGFYLCAWSVRAGGTEAFFGQGTRLTVV.

The chain recombines TRBV9 with TRBJ1-6; possibly TRBD1 for D (5 bases). Germline lookup yields CDR1 SGDLS and CDR2 YYNGEE. The CDR3 extends over 14 amino acids. V was clipped by 0 bases and J by 6 bases, with 7 bases between them. CDR3 coding DNA: TGTGCCAGCAGCGTAGGCAGGGCTAATTCACCCCTCCACTTT. It specifies CASSVGRANSPLHF.

In its sample, this clone was seen once. The rearrangement uses TRBV6-6 and TRBJ1-3, with TRBD1 matching 7 bases. J gave up 4 bases and V 6 bases, and 9 bases lay outside the gene matches. CDR1 is MNHNY, CDR2 SVGAGI, per germline (reference sequence). This CDR3 is built from 15 residues. The CDR3 nucleotides are TGTGCCAGCAGACCGACAGGGTTCGGAGGAAACACCATATATTTT. This gives the protein CASRPTGFGGNTIYF.